A single sample is the source of the 19 T cell receptor beta chains below, sequenced in a study of cytomegalovirus exposure and HLA in healthy donors. The PCR made use of 60 Vbeta and 13 Jbeta primers. Only in-frame clones appear in the TCRdb table, and some are missing; sequencing was by immunoSEQ multiplex PCR. The data contain more than 130,000 clones, about 80% of them singletons. Sequencing input: PBMCs. These receptors came from a man aged 18 to 30 in good health and CMV-seronegative.

This clone was detected only a few times. V is TRBV6-1 and J is TRBJ1-3, with D unresolved. CDR3 size: 14 residues. Germline V gene data show CDR1 as MNHNS and CDR2 as SASEGT. The germline V and J ends were trimmed by 7 bases and 2 bases, with 12 bases remaining between them. Here the CDR3 reads CASTNEITGNTIYF. As DNA, the CDR3 is TGTGCCAGCACTAACGAGATCACTGGAAACACCATATATTTT.

The J gene is TRBJ2-7, the V gene TRBV9, with 7 bases fitting TRBD1. The V gene's germline CDR1 is SGDLS and CDR2 YYNGEE. The ends lost 4 bases at V and 6 bases at J; junction bases unmatched: 7. The CDR3 is 13 residues long. The CDR3 DNA reads as TGTGCCAGCAGCCCTTCAACAGGGGCCGAGCAGTACTTC. This codes for CASSPSTGAEQYF.

This clone was picked up a small number of times. The rearrangement uses TRBV6-6 and TRBJ2-7, with 9 bases aligning to TRBD1. CDR3 length equals 14 residues. The germline CDR1 and CDR2 sequences are MNHNY and SVGAGI (reference sequence). Germline trimming cut 6 bases from V and 3 bases from J; bases unmatched to any gene: 6. CDR3 sequence reads: CASSRGQGNYEQYF. The CDR3 DNA reads as TGTGCCAGCAGCCGGGGACAGGGCAACTACGAGCAGTACTTC.

The chain links TRBV7-4 to TRBJ1-4; TRBD1 matches at 12 bases. The CDR3 is 16 residues long. J lost 10 bases, V lost 4 bases, and 10 bases had no gene match. Looked up from germline, CDR1 is SGHVT and CDR2 is SQSDAQ. The CDR3 nucleotides are TGTGCCAGCAGCTCGAGCCCCGGGACAGGGGGCCGAAAACTGTTTTTT. It yields the protein CASSSSPGTGGRKLFF. The full variable domain, its missing parts supplied by reference TRBV7-4 and TRBJ1-4, is GAGVSQSPRYKVAKRGRDVALRCDSISGHVTLYWYRQTLGQGSEVLTYSQSDAQRDKSGRPSGRFSAERPERSVSTLKIQRTEQGDSAVYLCASSSSPGTGGRKLFFGSGTQLSVL.

In regard to this clone: One end of the junction varies from germline; a read error may be responsible. The chain has TRBV27 and TRBJ2-7; perhaps TRBD1 as D (6 bases). CDR1 is MNHEY and CDR2 is SMNVEV in the germline V gene (reference sequence). The CDR3 runs to 14 residues. CDR3 sequence reads: CASSERNREYVQYF. The CDR3, as DNA: TGTGCCAGCAGTGAACGCAACAGGGAATACGTGCAGTACTTC.

The V gene is TRBV6-5, the J gene TRBJ2-5; D gene unclear. The DNA end is a closer match to TRBJ2-7, so the J assignment may be wrong. Germline V gene lookup returns CDR1 MNHEY and CDR2 SVGAGI. The CDR3 is made up of 14 amino acids. The CDR3 protein is CASSYNLGSYEQYF. CDR3 DNA sequence: TGTGCCAGCAGTTATAACCTGGGCTCCTACGAGCAGTACTTC.

V and J are TRBV28 and TRBJ2-7; D is perhaps TRBD2 (5 bases). Germline lookup yields CDR1 MDHEN and CDR2 SYDVKM. The CDR3 covers 12 residues. Trimming shortened V by 5 bases and J by 2 bases, and 7 bases separated the two germline ends. The CDR3 nucleotides read TGTGCCAGCAGTCTCGGGACCTACGAGCAGTACTTC. It specifies CASSLGTYEQYF.

The gene calls are TRBV7-6 and TRBJ2-3, with D perhaps TRBD2 (5 bases). Germline CDR1 SGHVS, CDR2 FNYEAQ. The V gene lost 5 bases and the J gene lost 1 base, with 19 bases spanning the gap. The CDR3 loop spans 17 amino acids. The chain's CDR3 is CASSQSIGGRGTDTQYF. CDR3 nucleotide sequence: TGTGCCAGCAGCCAAAGTATAGGAGGAAGGGGCACAGATACGCAGTATTTT.

Notes on this clone: The same CDR3 arises from other DNA sequences in this sample as well. This rearrangement joins TRBV30 to TRBJ1-4; D uncertain. CDR1 is GTSNPN, CDR2 SVGIG, per germline (reference sequence). Trimming pared 2 bases from V and 8 bases from J, leaving 15 bases between. The CDR3 is 14 amino acids. The CDR3 DNA reads TGTGCCTGGAGTACGGGAGTAGGGTACGAAAAACTGTTTTTT. It specifies CAWSTGVGYEKLFF.

The rearrangement links TRBV28 to TRBJ2-7; 9 bases map to TRBD1. The germline CDR1 and CDR2 sequences are MDHEN and SYDVKM. The CDR3 is 17 residues long. V lost 3 bases to trimming and J lost 9 bases; unmatched junction nucleotides: 18. CDR3: CASSFFRIGTGLSGQYF. The CDR3 DNA is TGTGCCAGCAGTTTCTTCAGAATTGGGACAGGGCTAAGTGGGCAGTACTTC.

This clone was detected only once. The chain combines TRBV7-9 with TRBJ2-6, with 8 bases that match TRBD1. The germline CDR1 and CDR2 sequences are SEHNR and FQNEAQ (reference sequence). CDR3 length equals 18 residues. With 6 bases clipped from V and 0 bases from J, the junction kept 10 bases outside the gene matches. CDR3 residues: CASRSGQGRVSGANVLTF. The CDR3 DNA follows: TGTGCCAGCAGGTCTGGACAGGGAAGGGTCTCTGGGGCCAACGTCCTGACTTTC.

The chain recombines TRBV11-3 with TRBJ2-7, with D tentatively TRBD1 (5 bases). The V end was cut by 5 bases, the J end by 6 bases, with 11 bases between. This CDR3 region has 12 residues. Germline CDR1 and CDR2: SGHNT and YENEEA. CDR3 protein: CASSRDRTEQYF. The CDR3 bases are TGTGCCAGCAGCCGCGACAGAACCGAGCAGTACTTC.

The J gene is TRBJ1-3, the V gene TRBV7-9, with D possibly being TRBD1 (5 bases). CDR3 size: 15 residues. V was clipped by 5 bases and J by 0 bases, with 11 bases between them. Germline V gene data show CDR1 as SEHNR and CDR2 as FQNEAQ (reference sequence). CDR3 in DNA: TGTGCCAGCAGCCCGACAGTCCTCTCTGGAAACACCATATATTTT. It translates to CASSPTVLSGNTIYF.

The CDR3, as DNA: TGTGCCAGCAGTTTAGGTAGGAACACTGAAGCTTTCTTT. It encodes CASSLGRNTEAFF. The chain has TRBV27 and TRBJ1-1; D unresolved. Trimming cost V 2 bases and J 1 base, with 5 bases left between them. The CDR3 extends over 13 amino acids. CDR1 and CDR2 from the germline V gene are MNHEY and SMNVEV (reference sequence).

The J gene is TRBJ1-5, the V gene TRBV7-9; TRBD1 might be the D (6 bases). Germline CDR1 reads SEHNR; CDR2 reads FQNEAQ (reference sequence). The V end was cut by 4 bases, the J end by 3 bases, with 10 bases between. The CDR3 runs 14 residues. The CDR3 reads CASSSRDTNQPQHF. The CDR3 coding sequence is TGTGCCAGCAGCTCCCGGGACACCAATCAGCCCCAGCATTTT.

The V and J genes are TRBV7-2 and TRBJ2-1; a possible D gene is TRBD1 (5 bases). This CDR3 region has 16 residues. In germline, CDR1 is SGHTA, CDR2 FQGNSA. The V end lost 3 bases, the J end lost 10 bases, and 22 bases lay between the germline ends. The CDR3 here is CASSFVGPSSGEEQFF. CDR3 DNA: TGTGCCAGCAGCTTTGTGGGGCCCAGCTCAGGTGAAGAGCAGTTCTTC.

The chain joins TRBV6-1 to TRBJ2-7, with D tentatively TRBD2 (5 bases). Trimming took off 11 bases at V and 6 bases at J, with 26 bases between the two ends. The CDR3 length is 15 residues. The germline V gene encodes CDR1 MNHNS and CDR2 SASEGT. CDR3 DNA sequence: TGTGCCGGGAGATCACCGGGGTCCCCAACCCCCGAGCAGTACTTC. Protein: CAGRSPGSPTPEQYF.

The V gene is TRBV6-1, the J gene TRBJ1-2; 9 bases are shared with TRBD1. The ends lost 7 bases at V and 4 bases at J; junction bases unmatched: 10. The CDR3 runs to 15 residues. Germline V CDR1 and CDR2: MNHNS, SASEGT. CDR3 sequence reads: CASTYHRGPVYGYTF. CDR3 DNA: TGTGCCAGCACTTATCACAGGGGGCCCGTCTATGGCTACACCTTC.

V is TRBV2 and J is TRBJ2-7, with TRBD2 identical over 8 bases. The germline V gene encodes CDR1 SNHLY and CDR2 FYNNEI. There are 15 residues in the CDR3. The J segment lost 2 bases and the V segment lost 4 bases, leaving 7 bases of the junction unmatched. CDR3 sequence: CASSARREVAYEQYF. In DNA form, the CDR3 reads TGTGCCAGCAGTGCAAGGCGGGAGGTCGCCTACGAGCAGTACTTC.